This T cell receptor beta chain was identified in a study of OX40 agonist ivuxolimab in advanced cancers. In the study overall: Therapy given before enrollment (anti-PD-1, anti-PD-L1 or anti-CTLA-4) was allowed, and 35% to 45% had some. One patient with hepatocellular carcinoma and two with cutaneous melanoma, three in all, had partial responses. Study-level findings and limits: CD4+ T cells averaged fewer expanded clones than CD8+ T cells. CD4+ and CD8+ blood T cells expanded clonally by week 6 at 0.1 to 3.0 mg/kg.

Some clones are missing from TCRdb's copy, which holds only in-frame ones; the method was immunoSEQ multiplex PCR. The data contain about 90,000 clones, about 85% of them singletons. V was trimmed by 0 bases and J by 0 bases, leaving 18 bases between them. The CDR3 extends over 18 amino acids. Germline values: CDR1 LGHNA, CDR2 YSLEER. Worth noting for this clone: Its matching antigen is unknown.

The V and J genes are TRBV4-3 and TRBJ2-7; tentatively, D is TRBD2 (6 bases). This TCR derives from an adult with an advanced solid tumor such as melanoma, head and neck, liver or kidney cancer. Here the sequenced sample was CD4+ or CD8+ T cells sorted from blood, taken in a trial of the OX40 agonist ivuxolimab. The CDR3 is CASSQDRGRDGVSYEQYF. CDR3 in DNA: TGCGCCAGCAGCCAAGATCGCGGGCGGGACGGCGTCTCCTACGAGCAGTACTTC.